These 14 T cell receptor beta chains share one sample of origin, sequenced in a study of cytomegalovirus exposure and HLA in healthy donors. The PCR was carried out with 60 Vbeta primers and 13 Jbeta primers. Data came from immunoSEQ multiplex PCR; TCRdb stores just in-frame clones and leaves some out. The table records some 150,000 clones, 79% of them present only once. The sample consisted of PBMCs. The receptors stem from a woman between 45 and 65 years old in good health and CMV-seronegative.

The chain recombines TRBV11-2 with TRBJ1-3; D unclear. Germline lookup yields CDR1 SGHAT and CDR2 FQNNGV. This CDR3 region has 14 residues. The V gene lost 2 bases and the J gene lost 3 bases, with 8 bases spanning the gap. This CDR3 reads CASSLSLGGNTIYF. CDR3 coding DNA: TGTGCCAGCAGCTTAAGCCTCGGTGGAAACACCATATATTTT.

The chain is built from TRBV28 and TRBJ2-5, with D maybe TRBD1 (5 bases). V lost 10 bases and J lost 2, with 14 bases in between. The CDR3 totals 13 residues. CDR1 is MDHEN and CDR2 is SYDVKM in the germline V gene. CDR3 protein: CATKLTVQETQYF. For the CDR3, the DNA is TGTGCCACCAAACTGACAGTGCAAGAGACCCAGTACTTC. Looking up the rest from reference TRBV28 and TRBJ2-5 gives the full variable domain: DVKVTQSSRYLVKRTGEKVFLECVQDMDHENMFWYRQDPGLGLRLIYFSYDVKMKEKGDIPEGYSVSREKKERFSLILESASTNQTSMYLCATKLTVQETQYFGPGTRLLVL.

Only one count was recorded for this clone. V is TRBV5-5 and J is TRBJ2-6, with TRBD2 identical over 7 bases. V gave up 4 bases and J gave up 0 bases; unmatched junction bases: 7. Germline loops: CDR1 SGHKS, CDR2 YYEKEE (reference sequence). This CDR3 contains 17 residues. Here the CDR3 DNA reads TGTGCCAGCAGCCTGAGGGCGGGGGACTCTGGGGCCAACGTCCTGACTTTC. It codes for CASSLRAGDSGANVLTF.

The rearrangement joins TRBV28 to TRBJ2-4; 8 bases are a match to TRBD1. The CDR3 sequence is 15 residues long. After removal of 5 bases from V and 1 base from J, the junction contained 4 bases not matched to a gene. The germline gives CDR1 MDHEN, CDR2 SYDVKM. In nucleotides, the CDR3 is TGTGCCAGCAGTCCGACAGGGGTGGCCAAAAACATTCAGTACTTC. This sequence encodes CASSPTGVAKNIQYF. The full variable domain, its missing parts supplied by reference TRBV28 and TRBJ2-4, is DVKVTQSSRYLVKRTGEKVFLECVQDMDHENMFWYRQDPGLGLRLIYFSYDVKMKEKGDIPEGYSVSREKKERFSLILESASTNQTSMYLCASSPTGVAKNIQYFGAGTRLSVL.

This chain links TRBV29-1 with TRBJ2-7; D unresolved. The V end was cut by 2 bases, the J end by 3 bases, with 5 bases between. This CDR3 is built from 11 residues. Germline assignment: CDR1 SQVTM and CDR2 ANQGSEA. The CDR3: CSVESGYEQYF. CDR3 in DNA: TGCAGCGTTGAATCCGGCTACGAGCAGTACTTC.

The V gene is TRBV7-3, the J gene TRBJ2-3; 9 positions match TRBD2. V was clipped by 4 bases and J by 2 bases; unmatched bases: 7. Looked up from germline, CDR1 is SGHTA and CDR2 is FQGTGA. The CDR3 runs to 16 residues. The DNA of the CDR3 is TGTGCCAGCAGCTCCGGGACTAGCAGTACCACAGATACGCAGTATTTT. Translated, it gives CASSSGTSSTTDTQYF.

This clone occurred a few times. The genes are TRBV6-1 and TRBJ2-3; TRBD2 matches 8 bases. The V and J ends lost 0 bases and 4 bases, in that order; junction bases with no gene match: 3. The germline gives CDR1 MNHNS, CDR2 SASEGT. The CDR3 has 15 amino acids. CDR3 in DNA: TGTGCCAGCAGTGAAGCGGGGACTAGATCAGATACGCAGTATTTT. The encoded protein is CASSEAGTRSDTQYF.

The sample holds one count of this clone. The rearrangement joins TRBV5-1 to TRBJ2-7, with 8 bases lining up with TRBD1. V dropped 2 bases and J dropped 6; count of bases not matched to a gene: 10. CDR3 length: 15 residues. CDR1 is SGHRS, CDR2 YFSETQ, per germline. CDR3 sequence: CASSFRGQGASEQYF. As DNA, the CDR3 is TGCGCCAGCAGCTTTAGAGGGCAGGGGGCGTCCGAGCAGTACTTC.

This clone has just a few counts. The rearrangement links TRBV28 to TRBJ2-4, with D possibly TRBD1 on 5 matching bases. The germline V gene has CDR1 MDHEN and CDR2 SYDVKM. V shed 4 bases and J shed 3 bases, with 16 bases lying between them. CDR3 size: 16 residues. The CDR3 region is CASSSRQSLGKNIQYF. The CDR3 nucleotides read TGTGCCAGCAGTTCCCGACAGAGCTTGGGCAAAAACATTCAGTACTTC.

V gene TRBV18 combines with J gene TRBJ1-2; D remains unclear. The CDR3 is made up of 12 amino acids. V lost 6 bases, J lost 6 bases, and 11 bases lay in between. Per the germline V gene, CDR1 is KGHSH and CDR2 is LQKENI. CDR3 residues: CASSFGRDGYTF. Written as DNA, the CDR3 is TGTGCCAGCTCTTTCGGGAGGGATGGCTACACCTTC.

The rearrangement uses TRBV7-2 and TRBJ2-6; TRBD1 aligns across 9 bases. Germline CDR1 is SGHTA and CDR2 is FQGNSA. This CDR3 has 18 amino acids. Germline trimming cut 3 bases from V and 4 bases from J; bases unmatched to any gene: 10. The CDR3 region has the DNA TGTGCCAGCAGCTTCCGGAGACAGGGGGTGAACGGGGCCAACGTCCTGACTTTC. Translation: CASSFRRQGVNGANVLTF. Complete variable domain (other parts from reference TRBV7-2 and TRBJ2-6): GAGVSQSPSNKVTEKGKDVELRCDPISGHTALYWYRQSLGQGLEFLIYFQGNSAPDKSGLPSDRFSAERTGGSVSTLTIQRTQQEDSAVYLCASSFRRQGVNGANVLTFGAGSRLTVL.

The V gene is TRBV7-9, the J gene TRBJ1-2; D is undetermined. Germline CDR1 SEHNR, CDR2 FQNEAQ (reference sequence). V was pared by 4 bases and J by 4 bases, with 4 bases between. The CDR3 is 11 residues long. The CDR3 DNA is TGTGCCAGCAGCTCCTTCTATGGCTACACCTTC. As protein: CASSSFYGYTF.

This clone showed up just a few times. The V gene is TRBV5-1, the J gene TRBJ2-7; a weak D match, TRBD1 (5 bases). This CDR3 is 16 amino acids long. Between the trimmed V and J ends, which lost 0 bases and 5 bases, there was a span of 18 bases. Germline CDR1 is SGHRS and CDR2 is YFSETQ. CDR3 DNA: TGCGCCAGCAGCTTGGAAGGCAGGGAAGGTCCCCACGAGCAGTACTTC. It codes for CASSLEGREGPHEQYF. Complete variable domain (other parts from reference TRBV5-1 and TRBJ2-7): KAGVTQTPRYLIKTRGQQVTLSCSPISGHRSVSWYQQTPGQGLQFLFEYFSETQRNKGNFPGRFSGRQFSNSRSEMNVSTLELGDSALYLCASSLEGREGPHEQYFGPGTRLTVT.

V is TRBV7-9 and J is TRBJ1-4, with D perhaps TRBD1 (5 bases). Germline CDR1 SEHNR, CDR2 FQNEAQ (reference sequence). This CDR3 is 16 amino acids long. The V end was cut by 6 bases, the J end by 2 bases, with 16 bases between. In nucleotides, the CDR3 is TGTGCCAGCAGACACAAACAGGATGCGACTAATGAAAAACTGTTTTTT. It specifies CASRHKQDATNEKLFF.